The rows below give T cell receptor beta chains drawn from one sample of a study of cytomegalovirus exposure and HLA in healthy donors. The assay was immunoSEQ multiplex PCR, and TCRdb's table has in-frame clones only and misses some. The data contain 45,000 to 65,000 clones, around 90% of them singletons. Sequenced: PBMCs. The receptors originated from a man younger than 35 in good health and CMV-seronegative. Both conserved end residues are part of each CDR3. D genes are given only for firm matches. For some rows the clone size is stated as once, few or many, or as a class when expanded; others skip it.

TRBD2	TRBV7-2	TRBJ2-3	NA	TGTGCCAGCAGCTTCTGGCTAGCGGGGGCCCTGACAGATACGCAGTATTTT	CASSFWLAGALTDTQYF
NA	TRBV28	TRBJ1-4	NA	TGTGCCAGCACATCCCTTCTCGGTGAAAAACTGTTTTTT	CASTSLLGEKLFF
NA	TRBV6-6	TRBJ1-5	NA	TGTGCCAGCAGTTACAAACAGGGTAACAGCAATCAGCCCCAGCATTTT	CASSYKQGNSNQPQHF
NA	TRBV19	TRBJ2-7	once	TGTGCCAGTAGTAGGACACCCTTCTACGAGCAGTACTTC	CASSRTPFYEQYF
TRBD1	TRBV27	TRBJ2-2	NA	TGTGCCAGCTGCACCCTAGACAGGGTCGGGGCCGGGGAGCTGTTTTTT	CASCTLDRVGAGELFF
TRBD1	TRBV5-1	TRBJ2-1	NA	TGCGCCAGCAGCGACAGGGGTTCGGTCAATGAGCAGTTCTTC	CASSDRGSVNEQFF
TRBD2	TRBV19	TRBJ2-2	NA	TGTGCCAGTAGCACCCGCATGAGGGACGGGAGGGCTGGGGGCACCGGGGAGCTGTTTTTT	CASSTRMRDGRAGGTGELFF
NA	TRBV7-9	TRBJ2-3	NA	TGTGCCAGCAGCCCAACTATGACGGGAAGGACAGATACGCAGTATTTT	CASSPTMTGRTDTQYF
TRBD2	TRBV27	TRBJ2-7	NA	TGTGCCAGCAGTTTGGTTCTAGCGGGTGGGGATTCCTACGAGCAGTACTTC	CASSLVLAGGDSYEQYF
NA	TRBV7-9	TRBJ2-4	few	TGTGCCAGCAGTAAAACTGAAAACATTCAGTACTTC	CASSKTENIQYF
NA	TRBV20-1	TRBJ2-5	NA	TGCAGTGCTGAGAGGGAGACCCAGTACTTC	CSAERETQYF
NA	TRBV19	TRBJ2-2	NA	TGTGCCAGTAGTATAAAAGGACTGGTCACCGGGGAGCTGTTTTTT	CASSIKGLVTGELFF
TRBD2	TRBV5-1	TRBJ2-3	NA	TGCGCCAGAAGCAGACGGGGGGGGCCCTGTGCCACAGATACGCAGTATTTT	CARSRRGGPCATDTQYF
NA	TRBV19	TRBJ2-1	NA	TGTGCCAGTAGTATTGGACTCTACAATGAGCAGTTCTTC	CASSIGLYNEQFF
NA	TRBV5-8	TRBJ1-3	NA	TGTGCCAGCAGTCCCGCTGAGAAAGGAAACACCATATATTTT	CASSPAEKGNTIYF
TRBD1	TRBV28	TRBJ2-7	NA	TGTGCCAGCAGTTTAGACACAGGGGGCTACGAGCAGTACTTC	CASSLDTGGYEQYF
NA	TRBV28	TRBJ1-5	NA	TGTGCCAGCAGTTTTGCTGGGGCCTACAATCAGCCCCAGCATTTT	CASSFAGAYNQPQHF
TRBD1	TRBV28	TRBJ2-7	NA	TGTGCCAGCAGAGGGACAGGGAGGTCCTACGAGCAGTACTTC	CASRGTGRSYEQYF
TRBD2	TRBV29-1	TRBJ2-1	NA	TGCAGCGTTGAAGCTAGCGGGAGGGCCGGTGAGCAGTTCTTC	CSVEASGRAGEQFF
NA	TRBV28	TRBJ1-5	once	TGTGCCAGCAGTTTGAACCGGGTATGGAGCAATCAGCCCCAGCATTTT	CASSLNRVWSNQPQHF
TRBD1	TRBV6-4	TRBJ1-5	NA	TGTGCCAGCAGTGCCGGGACAGGGGGCAATCAGCCCCAGCATTTT	CASSAGTGGNQPQHF
TRBD2	TRBV6-1	TRBJ2-3	NA	TGTGCCAGCGTGGAGGGAGGGTCGAGTGATACGCAGTATTTT	CASVEGGSSDTQYF
NA	TRBV29-1	TRBJ1-1	NA	TGCAGCGTTGAAGGAGGGTTAACGGGTACTGAAGCTTTCTTT	CSVEGGLTGTEAFF
NA	TRBV7-9	TRBJ1-1	NA	TGTGCCAGCAGCCCCGTTAGTGTCGCCTTGAACACTGAAGCTTTCTTT	CASSPVSVALNTEAFF
TRBD2	TRBV7-9	TRBJ2-1	NA	TGTGCCAGCAGCTTAACCTCGGGGGGGAACAATGAGCAGTTCTTC	CASSLTSGGNNEQFF
NA	TRBV5-5	TRBJ2-7	NA	TGTGCCAGCAGCTTGAGCGGTCAGGGGTACGAGCAGTACTTC	CASSLSGQGYEQYF
TRBD1	TRBV5-1	TRBJ2-6	once	TGCGCCAGCAGCTTGTATACTACAGGGGGCGCGTCTGGGGCCAACGTCCTGACTTTC	CASSLYTTGGASGANVLTF
TRBD1	TRBV5-5	TRBJ2-5	NA	TGTGCCAGCAGCTTGGAAGGGGGCCGGGAGACCCAGTACTTC	CASSLEGGRETQYF
NA	TRBV27	TRBJ2-5	NA	TGTGCCAGCAGTTTATCGGGCCTAGCCGGTGAGACCCAGTACTTC	CASSLSGLAGETQYF
TRBD1	TRBV30	TRBJ1-5	NA	TGTGCCTGGAGTGTACAGGGGAATCAGCCCCAGCATTTT	CAWSVQGNQPQHF
TRBD2	TRBV18	TRBJ2-7	NA	TGTGCCAGCTCACCCGGGGGTAGCGGGAACGGGCAGTACTTC	CASSPGGSGNGQYF
NA	TRBV18	TRBJ1-1	NA	TGTGCCAGCTCGACAGACAAGAACACTGAAGCTTTCTTT	CASSTDKNTEAFF
TRBD2	TRBV5-6	TRBJ2-5	NA	TGTGCCAGCAGCTTCCAAGCGGGAGAGAAGACCCAGTACTTC	CASSFQAGEKTQYF
TRBD1	TRBV6-1	TRBJ2-3	NA	TGTGCCAGCAAGGACAGGGCGGTCCATACGCAGTATTTT	CASKDRAVHTQYF
NA	TRBV28	TRBJ2-1	once	TGTGCCAGCAGTCTCACAGGTAGCAAAAGGAATGAGCAGTTCTTC	CASSLTGSKRNEQFF
NA	TRBV29-1	TRBJ1-5	NA	TGCAGCGTTGCGGACAGCGGCAATCAGCCCCAGCATTTT	CSVADSGNQPQHF
NA	TRBV6-5	TRBJ2-1	few	TGTGCCAGCAGTTCAAGAACAGGGAAGAATGAGCAGTTCTTC	CASSSRTGKNEQFF
NA	TRBV5-1	TRBJ1-2	NA	TGCGCCAGCAGCTTTGGCGGGGGAACAGGGACCCGGGGGTATGGCTACACCTTC	CASSFGGGTGTRGYGYTF
TRBD2	TRBV19	TRBJ2-1	NA	TGTGCCAGTAGTATAATGGCTAGCGGGAGAGGGGTGGGTGAGCAGTTCTTC	CASSIMASGRGVGEQFF
NA	TRBV15	TRBJ2-7	NA	TGTGCCACCAGCAGAGACATCTCCTACGAGCAGTACTTC	CATSRDISYEQYF
NA	TRBV28	TRBJ2-2	NA	TGTGCCAGCACTTCCTGGGGCTCTTGGGACACCGGGGAGCTGTTTTTT	CASTSWGSWDTGELFF
TRBD1	TRBV28	TRBJ1-5	NA	TGTGCCAGCAGTTTAGGGGGACAGGGAAGGCAGCCCCAGCATTTT	CASSLGGQGRQPQHF
TRBD1	TRBV6-6	TRBJ1-2	NA	TGTGCCAGCAGTCAAAAAGGGACAGCCTATGGCTACACCTTC	CASSQKGTAYGYTF
TRBD1	TRBV10-1	TRBJ2-1	NA	TGCGCCAGCAGCGAACACAGGGGCGTAAGCTCCTACAATGAGCAGTTCTTC	CASSEHRGVSSYNEQFF
TRBD2	TRBV5-1	TRBJ2-5	once	TGCGCCAGCAGCTTGGGGGCTAGCGGGGGTTTGTACCAAGAGACCCAGTACTTC	CASSLGASGGLYQETQYF
NA	TRBV5-4	TRBJ2-2	NA	TGTGCCAGCAGCTTTGAACTCGGGAAAGGAGGCACCGGGGAGCTGTTTTTT	CASSFELGKGGTGELFF
NA	TRBV2	TRBJ1-2	NA	TGTGCCAGCAGCCTCCTCGCGATTAACTATGGCTACACCTTC	CASSLLAINYGYTF
TRBD1	TRBV6-5	TRBJ1-4	NA	TGTGCCAGCAGTTACTGGCGGGACAGGGTGGGTGAAAAACTGTTTTTT	CASSYWRDRVGEKLFF
NA	TRBV4-1	TRBJ2-1	NA	TGCGCCAGCAGCCACGGGACGGGAGAGGGGTTTAATGAGCAGTTCTTC	CASSHGTGEGFNEQFF
TRBD1	TRBV2	TRBJ2-7	NA	TGTGCCAGCAGTGAACGCGAACAGGACAGGGACCTGCTCTTAGCGCAGTACTTC	CASSEREQDRDLLLAQYF
TRBD1	TRBV29-1	TRBJ1-5	NA	TGCAGCGTGGGGGGACAGGGGGCAGGACAGCCCCAGCATTTT	CSVGGQGAGQPQHF
NA	TRBV6-5	TRBJ1-2	NA	TGTGCCAGCAGTTCAACTGATTCAGGGTGGGACTATGGCTACACCTTC	CASSSTDSGWDYGYTF
NA	TRBV21-1	TRBJ1-5	NA	TGTGCCAGCAGCAAAGAAAGGGACAGGGGTTGGCCCCAGCATTTT	CASSKERDRGWPQHF
NA	TRBV19	TRBJ2-7	NA	TGTGCCAGTAGTACCCGACACGGACAGTACGAGCAGTACTTC	CASSTRHGQYEQYF